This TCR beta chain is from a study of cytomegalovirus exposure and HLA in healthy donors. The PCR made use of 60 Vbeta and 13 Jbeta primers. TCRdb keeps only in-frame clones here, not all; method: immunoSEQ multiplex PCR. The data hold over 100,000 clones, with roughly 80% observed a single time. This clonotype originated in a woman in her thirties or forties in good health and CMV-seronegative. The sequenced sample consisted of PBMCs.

The CDR3 is CASSPARRNGEQYF. For the CDR3, the DNA is TGTGCCAGCAGCCCCGCAAGACGGAACGGGGAGCAGTACTTC. J is TRBJ2-7 and V is TRBV2, with no clear D. CDR1 is SNHLY, CDR2 FYNNEI, per germline. V was shortened by 6 bases and J by 7 bases, with 19 bases between the two germline ends. The CDR3 is 14 amino acids.